One and the same sample provided the 24 T cell receptor beta chains below, sequenced in a study of blood T cell repertoires in COVID-19. TCRdb's copy holds only in-frame clones and misses some; the assay was immunoSEQ multiplex PCR. The sample includes hundreds of thousands of clones, roughly 89% of them seen just once. Sequencing input: peripheral blood. Receptor source: a young woman with active or convalescent COVID-19.

CDR3 amino acids: CASSQGSREGQPQHF. The DNA for the CDR3 is TGCGCCAGCAGCCAAGGGTCTCGGGAAGGTCAGCCCCAGCATTTT. The V gene is TRBV4-1, the J gene TRBJ1-5; D is undetermined. The germline gives CDR1 MGHRA, CDR2 YSYEKL. This CDR3 has 15 amino acids. Between the trimmed V and J ends, which lost 1 base and 6 bases, there was a span of 13 bases.

CDR3 nucleotides: TGTGCCAGCAGCGTAGGTCAGGCAGCAAATTCACCCCTCCACTTT. Its protein is CASSVGQAANSPLHF. This rearrangement joins TRBV9 to TRBJ1-6; no reliable D call. The germline V and J ends were trimmed by 0 bases and 7 bases, with 11 bases remaining between them. The CDR3 spans 15 residues. Germline values: CDR1 SGDLS, CDR2 YYNGEE. Looking up the rest from reference TRBV9 and TRBJ1-6 gives the full variable domain: DSGVTQTPKHLITATGQRVTLRCSPRSGDLSVYWYQQSLDQGLQFLIQYYNGEERAKGNILERFSAQQFPDLHSELNLSSLELGDSALYFCASSVGQAANSPLHFGNGTRLTVT.

Here the CDR3 reads CASSLSTTNTGELFF. The CDR3 DNA follows: TGTGCCAGCAGCTTAAGCACCACGAACACCGGGGAGCTGTTTTTT. The chain combines TRBV7-9 with TRBJ2-2; no clear D gene. The V end lost 2 bases, the J end lost 0 bases, and 7 bases lay between the germline ends. Germline V gives CDR1 SEHNR, CDR2 FQNEAQ (reference sequence). The CDR3 has 15 residues.

V usage is TRBV13 and J usage is TRBJ1-1; D is ambiguous. The V and J ends lost 7 bases and 1 base respectively, with 10 bases between them. This CDR3 spans 13 amino acids. The germline gives CDR1 PRHDT, CDR2 FYEKMQ (reference sequence). The CDR3 nucleotides are TGTGCCAGCACCCCCCTCCGGAACACTGAAGCTTTCTTT. It translates to CASTPLRNTEAFF. The complete variable domain, with remaining parts taken from reference TRBV13 and TRBJ1-1, reads AAGVIQSPRHLIKEKRETATLKCYPIPRHDTVYWYQQGPGQDPQFLISFYEKMQSDKGSIPDRFSAQQFSDYHSELNMSSLELGDSALYFCASTPLRNTEAFFGQGTRLTVV.

J is TRBJ1-3 and V is TRBV5-4, with D possibly being TRBD1 (6 bases). The CDR3 has 15 amino acids. The V end lost 0 bases, the J end lost 5 bases, and 12 bases lay between the germline ends. The germline V gene encodes CDR1 SGHNT and CDR2 YYREEE (reference sequence). CDR3 sequence reads: CASSLDGGARNTIYF. The CDR3 coding sequence is TGTGCCAGCAGCTTGGATGGGGGGGCCAGAAACACCATATATTTT.

The chain employs TRBV9 and TRBJ1-2; 8 nucleotides align to TRBD1. CDR3 length: 14 amino acids. Germline trimming cut 5 bases from V and 5 bases from J; bases unmatched to any gene: 8. The germline V gene encodes CDR1 SGDLS and CDR2 YYNGEE. Written as DNA, the CDR3 is TGTGCCAGCAGGGACCGGACAGGGATGTATGGCTACACCTTC. This translates into CASRDRTGMYGYTF.

The genes are TRBV3-1 (or the pseudogene TRBV3-2) and TRBJ1-6, with D hard to call. The CDR3 totals 15 residues. The germline V and J ends were trimmed by 0 bases and 6 bases, with 9 bases remaining between them. Germline V gene data show CDR1 as LGHDT and CDR2 as YNNKEL (reference sequence). CDR3 nucleotides: TGTGCCAGCAGCCAAGATTCACCGCGTAATTCACCCCTCCACTTT. This codes for CASSQDSPRNSPLHF.

This clone turned up a few times. V is TRBV19 and J is TRBJ1-5, with D tentatively TRBD1 (5 bases). Germline loops: CDR1 LNHDA, CDR2 SQIVND (reference sequence). The CDR3 is made up of 14 amino acids. Trimming removed 5 bases from V and 5 bases from J, with 13 bases in between. The DNA for the CDR3 is TGTGCCAGTAGTCATGACAGCGTCTATCAGCCCCAGCATTTT. It encodes CASSHDSVYQPQHF.

The chain has TRBV11-2 and TRBJ2-3; D is unresolved. V was trimmed by 5 bases and J by 0 bases, leaving 6 bases between them. Germline assignment: CDR1 SGHAT and CDR2 FQNNGV. This CDR3 is built from 13 residues. CDR3 bases: TGTGCCAGCAGCAAGCCTAGCACAGATACGCAGTATTTT. It encodes CASSKPSTDTQYF. The variable domain in full, completed from reference TRBV11-2 and TRBJ2-3, reads EAGVAQSPRYKIIEKRQSVAFWCNPISGHATLYWYQQILGQGPKLLIQFQNNGVVDDSQLPKDRFSAERLKGVDSTLKIQPAKLEDSAVYLCASSKPSTDTQYFGPGTRLTVL.

This clone was seen only a few times. The chain carries TRBV5-1 and TRBJ1-1; D might be TRBD1 (5 bases). V was pared by 0 bases and J by 4 bases, with 10 bases between. The CDR3 runs 14 residues. From germline, CDR1 is SGHRS and CDR2 YFSETQ. As DNA, the CDR3 is TGCGCCAGCAGCTTGGACGGGAGGGGCACTGAAGCTTTCTTT. This translates into CASSLDGRGTEAFF.

The chain carries TRBV19 and TRBJ2-7, with D maybe TRBD2 (6 bases). V was pared by 3 bases and J by 4 bases, with 25 bases between. This CDR3 spans 18 amino acids. Germline CDR1 LNHDA, CDR2 SQIVND (reference sequence). The CDR3 DNA is TGTGCCAGTAGTATGAGATCGGCGGGGAAGGCGGCCTTTTACGAGCAGTACTTC. This translates into CASSMRSAGKAAFYEQYF.

The sample holds a few counts of this clone. The rearrangement links TRBV5-1 to TRBJ1-2; TRBD1 matches 12 bases. Germline assignment: CDR1 SGHRS and CDR2 YFSETQ. The CDR3 is 18 amino acids. V was pared by 1 base and J by 3 bases, with 10 bases of the junction left unmatched. DNA of the CDR3: TGCGCCAGCAGCTTGTCCCCGGGACAGGGGGCAAGGGACTATGGCTACACCTTC. As protein: CASSLSPGQGARDYGYTF.

This clone was counted at least ten times. V usage is TRBV9 and J usage is TRBJ2-7, with 11 bases lining up with TRBD1. Trimming cost V 2 bases and J 1 base; bases outside gene matches: 5. There are 16 residues in the CDR3. The germline CDR1 and CDR2 sequences are SGDLS and YYNGEE. As DNA, the CDR3 is TGTGCCAGCAGCGTCGGACAGGGGGCGATTTCCTACGAGCAGTACTTC. Translation: CASSVGQGAISYEQYF.

DNA for the CDR3: TGTGCCAGCAGCAAGGGGACTAGCGGAGCCTCAGATACGCAGTATTTT. This codes for CASSKGTSGASDTQYF. This sequence joins TRBV11-3 and TRBJ2-3, with 11 positions matching TRBD2. The CDR3 covers 16 residues. V was pared by 5 bases and J by 4 bases, with 8 bases of the junction left unmatched. The germline gives CDR1 SGHNT, CDR2 YENEEA.

The chain links TRBV6-1 to TRBJ1-2; no reliable D call. CDR3 length: 15 amino acids. Trimming shortened V by 5 bases and J by 3 bases, and 16 bases separated the two germline ends. Per germline, CDR1 MNHNS and CDR2 SASEGT. The CDR3 DNA follows: TGTGCCAGCAGTTTCATCGGCGGGCGAGACTATGGCTACACCTTC. This sequence encodes CASSFIGGRDYGYTF.

Details on this clone: The sample contains more than one DNA sequence encoding this CDR3. CDR3 in amino acids: CASSQQGGNTEAFF. CDR3 coding DNA: TGTGCCAGCAGCCAACAGGGCGGAAACACTGAAGCTTTCTTT. V gene TRBV3-1 (or the pseudogene TRBV3-2) combines with J gene TRBJ1-1; the D gene is possibly TRBD1 (5 bases). The V end lost 2 bases, the J end lost 2 bases, and 9 bases lay between the germline ends. This CDR3 spans 14 amino acids. CDR1 and CDR2 (germline): LGHDT, YNNKEL (reference sequence).

The table lists this clone with a count of one. The gene calls are TRBV5-1 and TRBJ2-7, with D unclear. Per the germline V gene, CDR1 is SGHRS and CDR2 is YFSETQ. The CDR3 consists of 14 residues. Trimming pared 2 bases from V and 2 bases from J, leaving 11 bases between. The CDR3 loop reads CASSLGGSTYEQYF. CDR3 coding DNA: TGCGCCAGCAGCTTAGGCGGTAGTACCTACGAGCAGTACTTC.

This sequence joins TRBV11-2 and TRBJ2-7; 7 bases map to TRBD1. Germline CDR1 reads SGHAT; CDR2 reads FQNNGV. The CDR3 runs 14 residues. The V and J ends lost 6 bases and 3 bases, in that order; junction bases with no gene match: 8. The CDR3 loop is CASRTTGANYEQYF. CDR3 nucleotide sequence: TGTGCCAGCAGGACAACAGGGGCCAACTACGAGCAGTACTTC.

The chain recombines TRBV7-9 with TRBJ1-1; D may be TRBD1 (6 bases). Germline CDR1 SEHNR, CDR2 FQNEAQ (reference sequence). This CDR3 is built from 14 residues. The V end lost 5 bases, the J end lost 4 bases, and 14 bases lay between the germline ends. The CDR3: CASSHQQGGTEAFF. CDR3 DNA sequence: TGTGCCAGCAGCCACCAACAGGGCGGCACTGAAGCTTTCTTT.

This clone was picked up a small number of times. The chain employs TRBV6-5 and TRBJ1-1, with TRBD1 matching over 8 bases. This CDR3 is 14 amino acids long. V trimming: 4 bases; J trimming: 2 bases; junction bases outside the gene matches: 3. Germline values: CDR1 MNHEY, CDR2 SVGAGI. The CDR3 sequence: CASSFGQGNTEAFF. The CDR3 bases are TGTGCCAGCAGTTTCGGACAGGGAAACACTGAAGCTTTCTTT.

The rearrangement uses TRBV19 and TRBJ2-7; 8 bases map to TRBD1. The CDR3 extends over 15 amino acids. Germline values: CDR1 LNHDA, CDR2 SQIVND (reference sequence). V lost 4 bases to trimming and J lost 3 bases; unmatched junction nucleotides: 8. The CDR3 loop reads CASSSLLDRVYEQYF. CDR3 DNA: TGTGCCAGTAGTAGCCTCCTGGACAGGGTCTACGAGCAGTACTTC.

The chain links TRBV6-1 to TRBJ1-2; a weak D match, TRBD1 (5 bases). Germline V lookup: CDR1 MNHNS, CDR2 SASEGT. V shed 2 bases and J shed 10 bases, with 8 bases lying between them. The CDR3 consists of 11 residues. The DNA of the CDR3 is TGTGCCAGCAGTGAATCAGGGTTCTACACCTTC. The encoded protein is CASSESGFYTF.

The rearrangement uses TRBV6-5 and TRBJ2-3; the match to TRBD1 covers 8 bases. Trimming cost V 8 bases and J 2 bases; bases outside gene matches: 6. Germline V lookup: CDR1 MNHEY, CDR2 SVGAGI. This CDR3 is built from 14 residues. The CDR3, as DNA: TGTGCCAGCCTGAGGACAGGGTTCACAGATACGCAGTATTTT. The encoded protein is CASLRTGFTDTQYF.

V usage is TRBV18 and J usage is TRBJ2-7; a weak D match, TRBD1 (5 bases). The ends were cut back, 0 bases at V and 0 bases at J, with 9 bases in the middle. CDR1 and CDR2 from the germline V gene are KGHSH and LQKENI. The CDR3 extends over 15 amino acids. CDR3 residues: CASSPPHRSSYEQYF. Written as DNA, the CDR3 is TGTGCCAGCTCACCACCGCACAGGAGCTCCTACGAGCAGTACTTC. Full variable domain (remainder filled in from reference TRBV18 and TRBJ2-7): NAGVMQNPRHLVRRRGQEARLRCSPMKGHSHVYWYRQLPEEGLKFMVYLQKENIIDESGMPKERFSAEFPKEGPSILRIQQVVRGDSAAYFCASSPPHRSSYEQYFGPGTRLTVT.